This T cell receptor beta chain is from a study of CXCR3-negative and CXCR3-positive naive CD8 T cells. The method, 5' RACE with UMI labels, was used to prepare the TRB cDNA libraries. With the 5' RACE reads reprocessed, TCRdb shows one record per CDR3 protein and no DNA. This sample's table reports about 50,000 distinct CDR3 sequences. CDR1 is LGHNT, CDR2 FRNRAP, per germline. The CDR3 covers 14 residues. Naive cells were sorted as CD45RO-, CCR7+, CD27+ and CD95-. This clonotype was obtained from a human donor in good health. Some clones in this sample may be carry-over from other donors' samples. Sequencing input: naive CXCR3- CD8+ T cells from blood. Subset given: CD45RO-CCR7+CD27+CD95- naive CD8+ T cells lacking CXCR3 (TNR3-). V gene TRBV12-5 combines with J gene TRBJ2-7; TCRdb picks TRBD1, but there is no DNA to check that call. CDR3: CASGGGQVKYEQYF. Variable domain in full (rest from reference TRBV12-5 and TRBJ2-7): DARVTQTPRHKVTEMGQEVTMRCQPILGHNTVFWYRQTMMQGLELLAYFRNRAPLDDSGMPKDRFSAEMPDATLATLKIQPSEPRDSAVYFCASGGGQVKYEQYFGPGTRLTVT.